The TCR beta chain under discussion was sequenced for a study of post-analysis software for immune sequencing data. Study-level results: Comparison of patients with controls showed roughly five TRBV segments more frequent in patients, TRBV5-6, TRBV5-1 and TRBV20-1 among them. Significantly lower normalized Chao1 diversity was found in patients with multiple sclerosis relative to controls.

Unique-molecular-identifier-tagged TCR beta cDNA libraries were used. TCRdb reprocessed the PCR reads with MiXCR, giving one entry per CDR3 protein. The table lists hundreds of thousands of distinct CDR3 sequences, around 33% of them singletons, with around 15% in the top ten. The V gene lost 7 bases and the J gene lost 11 bases, with 26 bases spanning the gap. The CDR3 runs 15 residues. Germline V gene data show CDR1 as SNHLY and CDR2 as FYNNEI. This clonotype occurred once. The target antigen is unknown. The V gene is TRBV2, the J gene TRBJ1-1; possibly TRBD1 for D (5 bases). The sequence was obtained from a girl under 18 with multiple sclerosis. The specimen was blood. The CDR3 nucleotides are TGTGCCAGCAAGGAGGGCGCAGGGCTCTCCTTCCATGCTTTCTTT. It yields the protein CASKEGAGLSFHAFF.